The present entry profiles one T cell receptor (beta chain) with its context. Its specificity is not known. The data were obtained in a study of a mutant IDH1 vaccine in newly diagnosed glioma. For the study at large: Treated patients comprised approximately 62% males and approximately 38% females, mean age 40.4 years. The therapy given earlier, which was standard therapy, consisted of radiotherapy, temozolomide, or both, and most of the patients received both.

Sequenced by immunoSEQ multiplex PCR; TCRdb stores in-frame clones only, minus some. The sample has roughly 76,000 clones; over 75% are singletons. Documented time point: week 23, last vaccination. With topical imiquimod, each dose of the vaccine consisted of 300 ug of mutant IDH1 20-mer peptide. CDR3 length: 13 amino acids. Trimming cost V 5 bases and J 8 bases, with 12 bases left between them. From germline, CDR1 is SEHNR and CDR2 FQNEAQ (reference sequence). The sample consisted of PBMCs, taken from a glioma patient whose treatment included an IDH1 peptide vaccine. The clonotype originates from a man aged 25-45 years with glioma. Some clones in this sample may be carry-over from other donors' samples. The J gene is TRBJ1-4, the V gene TRBV7-9, with D unclear. The CDR3 protein is CASSPRVGEKLFF. CDR3 DNA sequence: TGTGCCAGCAGCCCAAGGGTCGGAGAAAAACTGTTTTTT. Complete variable domain (other parts from reference TRBV7-9 and TRBJ1-4): DTGVSQNPRHKITKRGQNVTFRCDPISEHNRLYWYRQTLGQGPEFLTYFQNEAQLEKSRLLSDRFSAERPKGSFSTLEIQRTEQGDSAMYLCASSPRVGEKLFFGSGTQLSVL.